This T cell receptor (beta chain) was sequenced in a study of blood T cell repertoires in COVID-19. Some clones are missing from TCRdb's copy, which holds only in-frame ones; the method was immunoSEQ multiplex PCR. The sample holds some 200,000 clones; around four fifths are singletons and the top ten take approximately 0.97%. The sequence was obtained from a man aged 55-75 years with COVID-19, enrolled during active disease. Sample: peripheral blood.

The CDR3 bases are TGTGCCAGCAGGGAGGGGGGGTCCTACGAGCAGTACTTC. This encodes CASREGGSYEQYF. The rearrangement uses TRBV11-2 and TRBJ2-7, with a weak D call TRBD2 (7 bases). This CDR3 is built from 13 residues. Germline values: CDR1 SGHAT, CDR2 FQNNGV. Deletions cut 6 bases from V and 1 base from J, with 10 bases between.